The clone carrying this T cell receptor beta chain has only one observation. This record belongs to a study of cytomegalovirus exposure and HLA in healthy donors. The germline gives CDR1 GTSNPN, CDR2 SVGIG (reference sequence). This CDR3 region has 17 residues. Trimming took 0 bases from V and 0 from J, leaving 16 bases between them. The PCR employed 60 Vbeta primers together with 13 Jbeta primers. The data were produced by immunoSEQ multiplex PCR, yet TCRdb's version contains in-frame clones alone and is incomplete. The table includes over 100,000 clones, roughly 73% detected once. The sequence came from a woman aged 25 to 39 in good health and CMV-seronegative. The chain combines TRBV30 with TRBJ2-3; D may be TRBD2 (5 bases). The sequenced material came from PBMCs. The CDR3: CAWSVLPSSRSTDTQYF. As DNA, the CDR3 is TGTGCCTGGAGTGTACTCCCTAGCTCAAGGAGCACAGATACGCAGTATTTT.